This record covers a single T cell receptor beta chain. The CDR3 consists of 14 residues. The germline CDR1 and CDR2 sequences are LNHDA and SQIVND (reference sequence). V was cut by 3 bases and J by 6 bases, with 14 bases left in between. This table comes from immunoSEQ multiplex PCR, and its TCRdb copy is limited to in-frame clones, with some not included. The table lists under 75,000 clones, about 92% of them singletons, with 4.3% in the top ten. The data were taken from a study of technical replicates of blood from a handful of donors. This TCR was recovered from a human donor in good health. Some clones in this sample may be carry-over from other donors' samples. The sample taken for sequencing was PBMCs. The rearrangement links TRBV19 to TRBJ1-1; D may be TRBD1 (5 bases). The CDR3 protein is CASSIGLTGAEAFF. CDR3 sequence (DNA): TGTGCCAGTAGTATTGGCCTAACGGGGGCTGAAGCTTTCTTT.